Sequencing of this TCR beta chain was carried out in a study of memory CD4+ T cells and cytomegalovirus serostatus. Study-wide results and caveats: The CMV-associated TCR signature appears largely within the CD4+ memory repertoire.

Single viable CD3+CD4+CD8-CD45RO+ cells were sorted as the memory CD4+ T cells. Serostatus was set by detecting CMV pp150, pp28, p38, p52 IgG. The germline gives CDR1 SGHTA, CDR2 FQGNSA. CDR3 length: 11 amino acids. V shed 8 bases and J shed 2 bases, with 7 bases lying between them. As to this clone: The antigen remains unidentified.

Clones were sequenced by immunoSEQ multiplex PCR, and TCRdb holds only the in-frame ones, with some missing. The sample yields over 40,000 clones, 79% seen once. V usage is TRBV7-2 and J usage is TRBJ2-7, with D uncertain. Sequenced sample: memory CD4+ T cells from blood. The TCR originated in an adult in good health and CMV-seronegative. The CDR3 sequence is CASGSAYEQYF. The CDR3 DNA follows: TGTGCCAGCGGAAGTGCCTACGAGCAGTACTTC.